The 21 T cell receptor beta chains listed next were all sequenced from one sample in a study of blood T cell repertoires in COVID-19. Repertoires were generated with immunoSEQ multiplex PCR, while TCRdb's copy carries only in-frame clones and drops some. This table has 300,000 to 450,000 clones, 88% appearing once. Sequenced sample: PBMCs or T cells enriched from blood (not recorded which). These receptor sequences come from a young woman who had recovered from COVID-19.

V and J are TRBV28 and TRBJ1-2; 7 nucleotides align to TRBD1. Losses at the gene ends were 7 bases for V and 6 bases for J; bases not matched to a gene: 14. CDR1 is MDHEN, CDR2 SYDVKM, per germline. The CDR3 has 15 amino acids. CDR3 DNA sequence: TGTGCCAGCAAGGACCCGGACAGGCCGGGTGATGGCTACACCTTC. Protein product: CASKDPDRPGDGYTF.

The rearrangement joins TRBV12-3 or TRBV12-4 to TRBJ1-1; no firm D call. The length of the CDR3 is 12 residues. CDR3 DNA sequence: TGTGCGTGCGACCGGGGAAACACTGAAGCTTTCTTT. Its translation is CACDRGNTEAFF.

The chain links TRBV7-3 to TRBJ2-7; 9 bases are shared with TRBD1. Germline CDR1 is SGHTA and CDR2 is FQGTGA. Trimming at V came to 4 bases and at J to 6 bases, leaving 7 bases not matched to a gene. CDR3 length equals 14 residues. The CDR3 nucleotides read TGTGCCAGCAGCTCACCGGGACAGGGCTCCGAGCAGTACTTC. Encoded protein: CASSSPGQGSEQYF.

This clone has only one observation. The chain combines TRBV29-1 with TRBJ2-7, with 8 bases aligning to TRBD2. After removal of 1 base from V and 0 bases from J, the junction contained 8 bases not matched to a gene. The germline gives CDR1 SQVTM, CDR2 ANQGSEA. The CDR3 spans 16 residues. Written as DNA, the CDR3 is TGCAGCGTTGAAGCCGCGGGGGGTCCCATCTCCTACGAGCAGTACTTC. The encoded protein is CSVEAAGGPISYEQYF.

This clone was found once. The chain links TRBV12-3 or TRBV12-4 to TRBJ1-2, with a tentative D call TRBD1 (5 bases). Trimming stripped 6 bases from V and 1 base from J, with 9 bases between. This CDR3 has 13 amino acids. The CDR3 sequence is CASREGLNYGYTF. The CDR3 DNA reads as TGTGCCAGCAGGGAGGGACTTAACTATGGCTACACCTTC.

J is TRBJ2-1 and V is TRBV9; 11 bases map to TRBD2. Germline lookup yields CDR1 SGDLS and CDR2 YYNGEE. V gave up 3 bases and J gave up 0 bases; unmatched junction bases: 5. This CDR3 has 17 residues. The CDR3 region is CASSGLAGGHSYNEQFF. The CDR3 DNA follows: TGTGCCAGCAGCGGGCTAGCGGGGGGCCACTCCTACAATGAGCAGTTCTTC. Filled out from reference TRBV9 and TRBJ2-1, the complete variable domain reads DSGVTQTPKHLITATGQRVTLRCSPRSGDLSVYWYQQSLDQGLQFLIQYYNGEERAKGNILERFSAQQFPDLHSELNLSSLELGDSALYFCASSGLAGGHSYNEQFFGPGTRLTVL.

Regarding this clone: A read error is possible here, since a much larger clone lies one base away. The chain carries TRBV2 and TRBJ2-7, with TRBD1 matching over 10 bases. The CDR3 is made up of 13 amino acids. CDR1 is SNHLY and CDR2 is FYNNEI in the germline V gene. V lost 3 bases, J lost 6 bases, and 2 bases stayed unmatched. CDR3 in amino acids: CASSDWDRGEQYF. The CDR3 DNA is TGTGCCAGCAGTGACTGGGACAGGGGCGAGCAGTACTTC.

The chain is built from TRBV3-1 (or the pseudogene TRBV3-2) and TRBJ2-1; tentative D call: TRBD1 (5 bases). The CDR3 consists of 15 residues. Germline loops: CDR1 LGHDT, CDR2 YNNKEL (reference sequence). The V gene lost 1 base and the J gene lost 5 bases, with 12 bases spanning the gap. The CDR3 nucleotides read TGTGCCAGCAGCCAAGGGGCAGGGATCAACAATGAGCAGTTCTTC. Amino acids: CASSQGAGINNEQFF.

CDR3 coding DNA: TGTGCCAGCAGTCCTAGAGCGGGGGCCCAAGAGACCCAGTACTTC. Protein: CASSPRAGAQETQYF. The chain has TRBV6-4 and TRBJ2-5; TRBD2 matches 8 bases. Germline V gene lookup returns CDR1 MRHNA and CDR2 SNTAGT. The CDR3 is made up of 15 amino acids. Germline trimming cut 5 bases from V and 1 base from J; bases unmatched to any gene: 6.

The rearrangement joins TRBV5-1 to TRBJ2-7; unclear D gene. The CDR3 sequence is 17 residues long. Per the germline V gene, CDR1 is SGHRS and CDR2 is YFSETQ. V was shortened by 0 bases and J by 0 bases, with 16 bases between the two germline ends. Here the CDR3 DNA reads TGCGCCAGCAGCTTGGAGGCTAGTCAGACCGACTCCTACGAGCAGTACTTC. Its protein is CASSLEASQTDSYEQYF.

V gene TRBV20-1 combines with J gene TRBJ2-3; 8 positions match TRBD2. The CDR3 contains 16 residues. Unmatched junction bases numbered 9, after V lost 3 bases and J lost 1 base. Germline V gives CDR1 DFQATT, CDR2 SNEGSKA (reference sequence). The CDR3 protein is CSASPRGGFRTDTQYF. CDR3 DNA sequence: TGCAGTGCTAGTCCACGGGGGGGCTTCCGCACAGATACGCAGTATTTT.

This sequence joins TRBV4-1 and TRBJ1-4, with D tentatively TRBD1 (6 bases). The germline V gene has CDR1 MGHRA and CDR2 YSYEKL. The CDR3 is 13 residues long. Trimming stripped 6 bases from V and 8 bases from J, with 13 bases between. CDR3: CASSFGQREKLFF. In DNA, the CDR3 is TGCGCCAGCAGTTTCGGACAGCGGGAAAAACTGTTTTTT.

The chain uses TRBV5-6 and TRBJ1-1; D remains ambiguous. The CDR3 length is 15 residues. Germline-derived CDR1 and CDR2 are SGHDT and YYEEEE. V lost 0 bases and J lost 1, with 10 bases in between. CDR3 DNA sequence: TGTGCCAGCAGCTTGGCCCCTCCGGGGAACACTGAAGCTTTCTTT. The encoded protein is CASSLAPPGNTEAFF.

This chain uses TRBV7-3 with TRBJ2-2; 7 bases fit TRBD1. The junction had 4 bases not matched to a gene; V was cut back by 2 bases and J by 4 bases. Germline lookup yields CDR1 SGHTA and CDR2 FQGTGA. The CDR3 is 15 amino acids. CDR3 DNA sequence: TGTGCCAGCAGCTTATTGGGACAGAGCACCGGGGAGCTGTTTTTT. This gives the protein CASSLLGQSTGELFF. The full variable domain, in which reference TRBV7-3 and TRBJ2-2 provide the parts outside the CDR3, is GAGVSQTPSNKVTEKGKYVELRCDPISGHTALYWYRQSLGQGPEFLIYFQGTGAADDSGLPNDRFFAVRPEGSVSTLKIQRTERGDSAVYLCASSLLGQSTGELFFGEGSRLTVL.

The chain is built from TRBV6-6 and TRBJ1-4; a weak D match, TRBD1 (5 bases). The CDR3 covers 14 residues. Trimming removed 5 bases at V and 0 bases at J, with 7 bases between. Per germline, CDR1 MNHNY and CDR2 SVGAGI (reference sequence). CDR3 sequence reads: CASSRGSTNEKLFF. For the CDR3, the DNA is TGTGCCAGCAGTCGGGGCTCAACTAATGAAAAACTGTTTTTT.

In this sample, this clone turned up a few times. This rearrangement joins TRBV5-1 to TRBJ1-1, with TRBD1 matching over 9 bases. CDR3 size: 16 residues. V gave up 0 bases and J gave up 7 bases; unmatched junction bases: 10. Per germline, CDR1 SGHRS and CDR2 YFSETQ. The CDR3 loop reads CASSLDFGTGTVEAFF. The DNA for the CDR3 is TGCGCCAGCAGCTTGGATTTTGGGACAGGGACCGTTGAAGCTTTCTTT.

The chain uses TRBV7-9 and TRBJ1-5; 9 bases map to TRBD1. With V trimmed by 2 bases and J by 7 bases, 3 bases remained unmatched. Germline-derived CDR1 and CDR2 are SEHNR and FQNEAQ (reference sequence). This CDR3 has 14 amino acids. CDR3 region: CASSLLGTGQPQHF. CDR3 DNA sequence: TGTGCCAGCAGCTTACTGGGGACAGGGCAGCCCCAGCATTTT.

This clone appeared once. The chain couples TRBV5-6 to TRBJ2-3, with 7 positions matching TRBD1. V shed 1 base and J 3 bases; nucleotides not matched to a gene: 2. Looked up from germline, CDR1 is SGHDT and CDR2 is YYEEEE. The CDR3 totals 14 residues. CDR3 DNA sequence: TGTGCCAGCAGCTTGAGGGGGCCAACAGATACGCAGTATTTT. It encodes CASSLRGPTDTQYF.

This chain uses TRBV5-1 with TRBJ2-7, with D possibly TRBD1 on 6 matching bases. V was trimmed by 6 bases and J by 5 bases, leaving 12 bases between them. The CDR3 is 12 residues long. Germline CDR1 and CDR2: SGHRS and YFSETQ. This chain's CDR3 is CASTSQGNEQYF. CDR3 DNA sequence: TGCGCCAGCACGTCCCAGGGGAACGAGCAGTACTTC.

This chain joins TRBV2 and TRBJ1-5; D is uncertain. Germline CDR1 reads SNHLY; CDR2 reads FYNNEI. There are 14 residues in the CDR3. Trimming pared 7 bases from V and 5 bases from J, leaving 15 bases between. The CDR3 region is CASTGRQFHQPQHF. CDR3 nucleotide sequence: TGTGCCAGCACCGGGAGGCAGTTTCATCAGCCCCAGCATTTT.

The chain combines TRBV30 with TRBJ2-1; tentatively, D is TRBD2 (5 bases). The germline V gene has CDR1 GTSNPN and CDR2 SVGIG (reference sequence). The CDR3 is 15 amino acids. Between the trimmed V and J ends, which lost 5 bases and 4 bases, there was a span of 18 bases. CDR3 sequence: CAWGSGPTFYNEQFF. The CDR3, as DNA: TGTGCCTGGGGGAGTGGGCCCACCTTTTACAATGAGCAGTTCTTC.